Listed below are T cell receptor beta chains from one sample, sequenced in a study of CD8 T cells in Susac syndrome. TCRdb passed the immunoSEQ multiplex PCR reads through MiXCR, listing each CDR3 protein once. The table includes fewer than 85,000 distinct CDR3 sequences, roughly 95% detected once. The source material was CD8+ T cells from PBMCs. The receptor source for this set is a human donor with multiple sclerosis. Each CDR3 is given with its conserved first and last residue. Clone size is stated in some rows and not others, as once, few, many or a class when expanded.

TRBV4-1,.,CASSQDLGSRRGKETQYF
TRBV27,once,CASRYAGRNEQFF
TRBV6-2/TRBV6-3,.,CASSYWREGQNEQFF
TRBV29-1,.,CSVWLNYGYTF
TRBV20-1,.,CSALGEGAGETQYF
TRBV5-4,.,CASSTGTENTGELFF
TRBV25-1,.,CASTDGPRNYEQYF
TRBV4-1,.,CASSQLAGDTDTQYF
TRBV29-1,.,CSVGTGRSYGYTF
TRBV11-2,.,CASSLRAESTDTQYF
TRBV12-3/TRBV12-4,.,CASSLREVGELFF
TRBV18,.,CASSPPDREETQYF
TRBV5-1,.,CASSLGDRGSYNSPLHF
TRBV7-9,.,CASSLADTLNTEAFF
TRBV30,.,CAWSSPYDPEQFF
TRBV9,.,CASSVDGSYEQYF
TRBV27,.,CASSLRYLAGYEQYF
TRBV11-2,.,CASSPLERWRTGEFFDGYTF
TRBV29-1,.,CSGGTSGQDTQYF
TRBV7-9,once,CASGTSDASGANVLTF
TRBV12-3/TRBV12-4,few,CASSPTGTGELFF
TRBV6-2/TRBV6-3,.,CASSYGGERQPQHF
TRBV3-1,.,CASSHGLAGYNEQFF
TRBV24-1,.,CATSDYQTDTQYF
TRBV14,.,CASSQGPRHQPQHF
TRBV9,few,CASSPRDSIYEQYF
TRBV27,.,CASSPDRGLNEQYF
TRBV27,few,CASSLSSATEAFF
TRBV13,.,CASSLGTGLKTQYF
TRBV6-1,.,CASSDSRTGYNEQFF
TRBV12-3/TRBV12-4,.,CASSLAQGDTGELFF
TRBV5-1,.,CASSIGLAGANEQFF
TRBV9,.,CASSPGTSGGYNEQFF
TRBV19,.,CASSWGLAGDEQYF
TRBV6-5,once,CASSYSRPGGHYGYTF
TRBV4-1,.,CASSQDESSPEENTEAFF
TRBV5-1,once,CASSLGDGEAFF
TRBV2,.,CASSEPGQGIAGELFF
TRBV27,.,CASSFTGISSYEQYF
TRBV5-1,.,CASSSGLTQFF